Following are 18 T cell receptor beta chains from one sample sequenced in a study of regulatory T cells in long-lasting Graves disease. Building of the TCR beta libraries involved iRepertoire HTBI primers and Arm-PCR of CDR3 regions. Using its own MiXCR run on the multiplex PCR reads, TCRdb lists one record per CDR3 protein. The sample consists of 400,000 to 500,000 distinct CDR3 sequences, 15% of them appearing once. The time point here: newly diagnosed GD, antithyroid drugs for less than 3 months. Making the TCR library involved RNA that had been extracted from PBMCs. This sample also appeared in a second study, on T cells in Graves' hyperthyroidism and ophthalmopathy.

This specimen consisted of peripheral blood mononuclear cells (PBMCs), obtained at new diagnosis, from a patient treated with antithyroid drugs. These receptors all stem from a woman aged 25-40 years with Graves disease.

This clonotype was recorded a few times. This rearrangement joins TRBV9 to TRBJ2-1, with 7 nucleotides matching TRBD2. The CDR3 extends over 14 amino acids. Germline values: CDR1 SGDLS, CDR2 YYNGEE. Trimming cost V 4 bases and J 4 bases; bases outside gene matches: 5. The CDR3 sequence is CASSPSGIYNEQFF. The CDR3 coding sequence is TGTGCCAGCAGCCCCAGCGGGATATACAATGAGCAGTTCTTC.

This clonotype was detected many times. This chain links TRBV20-1 with TRBJ2-7; D remains unclear. The germline V gene has CDR1 DFQATT and CDR2 SNEGSKA (reference sequence). The CDR3 contains 13 residues. The V end lost 1 base, the J end lost 6 bases, and 13 bases lay between the germline ends. CDR3 nucleotides: TGCAGTGCTAGAGGACTGGCTGCCGGCGAGCAGTACTTC. It translates to CSARGLAAGEQYF.

In this sample, this clonotype turned up many times. The chain joins TRBV13 to TRBJ2-4; D unclear. CDR3 length: 15 amino acids. V lost 5 bases to trimming and J lost 0 bases, with 11 bases between them. Germline lookup yields CDR1 PRHDT and CDR2 FYEKMQ (reference sequence). CDR3 DNA sequence: TGTGCCAGCAGCGATGGAGTTGCAGCCAAAAACATTCAGTACTTC. This translates into CASSDGVAAKNIQYF. The variable domain in full, completed from reference TRBV13 and TRBJ2-4, reads AAGVIQSPRHLIKEKRETATLKCYPIPRHDTVYWYQQGPGQDPQFLISFYEKMQSDKGSIPDRFSAQQFSDYHSELNMSSLELGDSALYFCASSDGVAAKNIQYFGAGTRLSVL.

This clonotype has at least ten counts. The V call is TRBV7-9, the J call TRBJ1-1; D may be TRBD1 (5 bases). V was pared by 5 bases and J by 2 bases, with 15 bases between. Per germline, CDR1 SEHNR and CDR2 FQNEAQ (reference sequence). This CDR3 has 15 residues. CDR3 coding DNA: TGTGCCAGCAGCCCGGTGGCAGGGTTAAACACTGAAGCTTTCTTT. This translates into CASSPVAGLNTEAFF.

This clonotype appeared a few times. The CDR3 is CSASTGFREGSYEQYF. The DNA of the CDR3 is TGCAGTGCTAGCACTGGGTTCAGGGAAGGGTCCTACGAGCAGTACTTC. The chain joins TRBV20-1 to TRBJ2-7; D perhaps matches TRBD1 (5 bases). This CDR3 is built from 16 residues. Germline loops: CDR1 DFQATT, CDR2 SNEGSKA (reference sequence). V was pared by 3 bases and J by 1 base, with 19 bases between.

This clonotype was counted ten times or more. The genes are TRBV2 and TRBJ2-1; D is perhaps TRBD2 (5 bases). Germline V gives CDR1 SNHLY, CDR2 FYNNEI. Trimming took off 8 bases at V and 10 bases at J, with 18 bases between the two ends. The CDR3 runs 13 residues. CDR3 amino acids: CASGFLPSTEQFF. DNA for the CDR3: TGTGCCAGCGGATTCTTACCTAGCACCGAGCAGTTCTTC.

This clonotype has just a few counts. This chain links TRBV3-1 with TRBJ1-3; no clear D gene. The CDR3 contains 15 residues. Trimming left V 1 base short and J 0 bases short, with 7 bases between. Germline V CDR1 and CDR2: LGHDT, YNNKEL (reference sequence). CDR3 sequence: CASSQGQASGNTIYF. For the CDR3, the DNA is TGTGCCAGCAGCCAAGGTCAGGCCTCTGGAAACACCATATATTTT.

Many counts were recorded for this clonotype. This sequence joins TRBV7-8 and TRBJ2-1, with a weak D call TRBD2 (6 bases). The germline CDR1 and CDR2 sequences are SGHVS and FQNEAQ. The CDR3 loop spans 16 amino acids. The V and J ends lost 5 bases and 0 bases respectively, with 14 bases between them. CDR3 amino acids: CASSPPRGFSYNEQFF. CDR3 in DNA: TGTGCCAGCAGCCCCCCTCGGGGGTTCTCCTACAATGAGCAGTTCTTC.

This rearrangement joins TRBV3-1 to TRBJ1-5; TRBD1 aligns across 7 bases. Trimming at V came to 6 bases and at J to 6 bases, leaving 11 bases not matched to a gene. CDR3 size: 15 residues. Per the germline V gene, CDR1 is LGHDT and CDR2 is YNNKEL (reference sequence). CDR3 DNA sequence: TGTGCCAGCAGTCATACAGGGGCCCCAGGTCAGCCCCAGCATTTT. This encodes CASSHTGAPGQPQHF. The full variable domain, completed using reference TRBV3-1 and TRBJ1-5, is DTAVSQTPKYLVTQMGNDKSIKCEQNLGHDTMYWYKQDSKKFLKIMFSYNNKELIINETVPNRFSPKSPDKAHLNLHINSLELGDSAVYFCASSHTGAPGQPQHFGDGTRLSIL.

This clonotype was counted many times. The V call is TRBV7-3, the J call TRBJ2-1, with 8 bases fitting TRBD1. The germline CDR1 and CDR2 sequences are SGHTA and FQGTGA. V lost 3 bases, J lost 10 bases, and 5 bases stayed unmatched. The CDR3 loop spans 13 amino acids. CDR3: CASSLDRAVEQFF. The CDR3 bases are TGTGCCAGCAGCTTGGACAGGGCGGTCGAGCAGTTCTTC.

There are many counts of this clonotype. This chain links TRBV30 with TRBJ2-5; a weak D match, TRBD2 (6 bases). Between the trimmed V and J ends, which lost 2 bases and 2 bases, there was a span of 12 bases. Germline CDR1 GTSNPN, CDR2 SVGIG (reference sequence). The CDR3 is 14 residues long. CDR3 protein: CAWSLPGVQETQYF. The DNA for the CDR3 is TGTGCCTGGAGTTTGCCGGGGGTTCAAGAGACCCAGTACTTC.

The chain combines TRBV3-1 with TRBJ2-1, with D unclear. The CDR3 extends over 12 amino acids. Germline V CDR1 and CDR2: LGHDT, YNNKEL (reference sequence). V gave up 0 bases and J gave up 10 bases, with 7 bases separating them. The CDR3, as DNA: TGTGCCAGCAGCCAAGATCAGTACGAGCAGTTCTTC. Encoded protein: CASSQDQYEQFF.

This sequence joins TRBV28 and TRBJ1-2; 12 bases align to TRBD1. Germline V gene lookup returns CDR1 MDHEN and CDR2 SYDVKM. The CDR3 extends over 19 amino acids. The ends lost 2 bases at V and 3 bases at J; junction bases unmatched: 13. CDR3 sequence (DNA): TGTGCCAGCAGTTTAGTGAGGGCCGGGACAGGGGGCGATTACTATGGCTACACCTTC. It codes for CASSLVRAGTGGDYYGYTF.

This clonotype was counted at least ten times. The rearrangement joins TRBV12-3 or TRBV12-4 to TRBJ2-7; TRBD2 is a possible D gene (5 bases). V was pared by 2 bases and J by 5 bases, with 10 bases between. The length of the CDR3 is 13 residues. The CDR3 bases are TGTGCCAGCAGTTTAACAGAGGGCAACGAGCAGTACTTC. Encoded protein: CASSLTEGNEQYF.

Many counts were recorded for this clonotype. The rearrangement uses TRBV6-2 or TRBV6-3 and TRBJ2-7; D remains unclear. The V gene's germline CDR1 is MNHEY and CDR2 SVGEGT. The length of the CDR3 is 16 residues. V lost 5 bases and J lost 3, with 20 bases in between. The CDR3 sequence is CASSEHPSALNYEQYF. CDR3 coding DNA: TGTGCCAGCAGTGAACACCCATCCGCACTTAACTACGAGCAGTACTTC.

This clonotype was picked up many times. The CDR3: CASSSTGWGAEKLFF. CDR3 bases: TGTGCCAGCAGTTCAACGGGCTGGGGGGCTGAAAAACTGTTTTTT. The gene calls are TRBV27 and TRBJ1-4; maybe TRBD1 (6 bases). V was shortened by 4 bases and J by 7 bases, with 16 bases between the two germline ends. CDR1 MNHEY and CDR2 SMNVEV come from the germline V gene (reference sequence). This CDR3 is 15 amino acids long.

This clonotype was seen ten or more times. This chain uses TRBV12-3 or TRBV12-4 with TRBJ2-1; TRBD2 matches at 9 bases. V trimming: 5 bases; J trimming: 4 bases; junction bases outside the gene matches: 12. The CDR3 loop spans 17 amino acids. In DNA form, the CDR3 reads TGTGCCAGCAGTCCCCCACTCGGGCGGGAGGGATACAATGAGCAGTTCTTC. Translated, it gives CASSPPLGREGYNEQFF.

This clonotype showed up just a few times. The J gene is TRBJ1-1, the V gene TRBV29-1, with 9 bases fitting TRBD1. V trimming: 4 bases; J trimming: 2 bases; junction bases outside the gene matches: 5. The CDR3 loop spans 14 amino acids. Per the germline V gene, CDR1 is SQVTM and CDR2 is ANQGSEA. The CDR3 DNA reads as TGCAGCGTTGTTCGGACAGGGGCTAACACTGAAGCTTTCTTT. Protein: CSVVRTGANTEAFF.